This paragraph reports one TCR beta chain. As yet, its antigen is unknown. These data come from a study of cytomegalovirus exposure and HLA in healthy donors. At the level of the study: Within an early data release were about 85 million unique TCRs drawn from HLA-typed donors. Notes on the study in general: As immune exposure information, only CMV serostatus was available.

Amplification used 60 Vbeta primers and 13 Jbeta primers. Sequencing was performed with immunoSEQ multiplex PCR; in TCRdb, only in-frame clones are kept and a portion is missing. The table lists some 57,000 clones, roughly 70% of them singletons. V dropped 4 bases and J dropped 0 bases, with 13 bases sitting between them. The germline V gene encodes CDR1 SGHKS and CDR2 YYEKEE (reference sequence). The length of the CDR3 is 15 residues. The sequence was collected from an older woman in good health and CMV-seropositive. The sample consisted of PBMCs. The rearrangement uses TRBV5-5 and TRBJ1-2; possibly TRBD1 for D (5 bases). The CDR3 spells CASSRGSFANYGYTF. CDR3 in DNA: TGTGCCAGCAGCCGGGGGTCCTTTGCTAACTATGGCTACACCTTC.